These T cell receptor beta chains were read from a single sample in a study of identical twins. Each CDR3 protein is one row after TCRdb ran MiXCR on the 5' RACE reads. The table shows some 210,000 distinct CDR3 sequences, with more than 15% occurring only once. This same sample was also taken into another study, of T cells expressing NK-cell markers.

Sequenced sample: CD8+ T cells sorted from blood. Receptors originate from a woman aged 18-29 years in good health. The CDR3 runs from the conserved cysteine through the conserved F or W. D genes are given only for firm matches. Rows may omit the clone size; those that give it use once, few, many or a size class.

length	size	D	V	J	CDR3	DNA
13	.	.	TRBV12-5	TRBJ2-7	CASGLGRIYEQYF	TGTGCTAGTGGTTTGGGACGGATCTACGAGCAGTACTTC
15	.	TRBD1	TRBV2	TRBJ2-1	CASRDGQGIGNEQFF	TGTGCCAGCAGGGACGGACAGGGGATAGGGAATGAGCAGTTCTTC
14	.	.	TRBV11-2	TRBJ2-1	CASSSTAGYNEQFF	TGTGCCAGCAGCTCAACAGCGGGTTACAATGAGCAGTTCTTC
15	few	TRBD1	TRBV7-9	TRBJ1-6	CASSLRGQDNSPLHF	TGTGCCAGCAGCTTAAGGGGACAGGATAATTCACCCCTCCACTTT
11	.	.	TRBV20-1	TRBJ2-7	CSASGGYEQYF	TGCAGTGCTAGCGGGGGCTACGAGCAGTACTTC
16	.	TRBD2	TRBV27	TRBJ2-1	CASSLQSGSRYNEQFF	TGTGCCAGCAGTCTACAAAGCGGGAGTCGCTATAATGAGCAGTTCTTC
15	.	.	TRBV27	TRBJ2-1	CASSFPSGSYNEQFF	TGTGCCAGCAGTTTCCCCAGCGGATCCTACAATGAGCAGTTCTTC
14	.	.	TRBV7-6	TRBJ2-7	CASSLAGITYEQYF	TGTGCCAGCAGCTTAGCCGGGATTACCTACGAGCAGTACTTC
13	few	.	TRBV5-1	TRBJ2-7	CASSLGAGNEQYF	TGCGCCAGCAGCTTGGGGGCAGGGAACGAGCAGTACTTC
14	few	.	TRBV25-1	TRBJ2-1	CASSGGEGFNEQFF	TGTGCCAGCAGTGGGGGTGAAGGGTTCAATGAGCAGTTCTTC
15	.	.	TRBV7-9	TRBJ2-2	CASSLLLRGTGELFF	TGTGCCAGCAGCTTACTTCTGCGGGGCACCGGGGAGCTGTTTTTT
14	few	.	TRBV9	TRBJ1-2	CASKGVGAGYGYTF	TGTGCCAGCAAGGGGGTAGGGGCCGGCTATGGCTACACCTTC
11	.	.	TRBV29-1	TRBJ1-1	CSVAVRGEAFF	TGCAGCGTTGCGGTAAGGGGGGAAGCTTTCTTT
13	few	.	TRBV10-2	TRBJ1-5	CASSDLWGQPQHF	TGCGCCAGCAGTGATCTATGGGGTCAGCCCCAGCATTTT
14	.	.	TRBV3-1	TRBJ2-7	CASSQEPENYEQYF	TGTGCCAGCAGCCAAGAGCCTGAAAACTACGAGCAGTACTTC
13	.	TRBD1	TRBV12-3/TRBV12-4	TRBJ1-1	CASSHTGATEAFF	TGTGCCAGCAGTCATACAGGGGCCACTGAAGCTTTCTTT
11	.	.	TRBV11-2	TRBJ2-5	CASRSQETQYF	TGTGCCAGCAGGTCCCAAGAGACCCAGTACTTC
15	few	TRBD1	TRBV6-5	TRBJ2-5	CASSLPGTGDETQYF	TGTGCCAGCAGTCTACCGGGGACAGGGGATGAGACCCAGTACTTC
13	many	.	TRBV6-4	TRBJ2-3	CASSDSDSDTQYF	TGTGCCAGCAGTGACTCGGACTCTGATACGCAGTATTTT
14	.	TRBD1	TRBV3-1	TRBJ2-5	CASGEPGQGETQYF	TGTGCCAGCGGCGAACCGGGACAGGGGGAGACCCAGTACTTC
14	few	.	TRBV7-8	TRBJ1-1	CASSLGALYTEAFF	TGTGCCAGCAGCTTAGGGGCTTTATACACTGAAGCTTTCTTT
15	few	.	TRBV9	TRBJ2-1	CASSVGVLGGDEQFF	TGTGCCAGCAGCGTAGGGGTACTAGGGGGTGATGAGCAGTTCTTC
15	few	TRBD1	TRBV7-4	TRBJ2-5	CASSFRGPYRETQYF	TGTGCCAGCAGCTTCAGGGGGCCGTACCGAGAGACCCAGTACTTC
15	few	.	TRBV7-9	TRBJ2-5	CASSRRGALQETQYF	TGTGCCAGCAGCCGTAGGGGCGCGCTACAAGAGACCCAGTACTTC
19	many	.	TRBV3-1	TRBJ2-1	CASSQGRTSVAGDDNEQFF	TGTGCCAGCAGCCAAGGTCGGACATCAGTGGCAGGGGATGACAATGAGCAGTTCTTC
14	few	.	TRBV5-1	TRBJ2-7	CASSDFGGPDEQYF	TGCGCCAGCAGCGACTTTGGCGGTCCCGACGAGCAGTACTTC